Listed here are 13 T cell receptor beta chains from one sample, sequenced in a study of blood T cell repertoires in COVID-19. Here immunoSEQ multiplex PCR was the method, and the copy in TCRdb shows in-frame clones only, minus some. The sample shows about 190,000 clones, roughly 80% of them seen only once. Sequencing input: peripheral blood. These receptors originate from a middle-aged woman with acute or convalescent COVID-19.

The CDR3, as DNA: TGCGCCAGCAGTCCCACCCTAACCTACGAGCAGTACTTC. Its translation is CASSPTLTYEQYF. This chain joins TRBV10-1 and TRBJ2-7; D is uncertain. CDR3 length: 13 amino acids. V dropped 5 bases and J dropped 2 bases, with 10 bases sitting between them. Germline values: CDR1 WNHNN, CDR2 SYGVQD (reference sequence).

The count of this clone is one. The genes are TRBV11-2 and TRBJ2-3; TRBD2 matches 12 bases. Trimming took 4 bases from V and 2 from J; bases not matched to a gene: 4. The CDR3 runs to 16 residues. Germline assignment: CDR1 SGHAT and CDR2 FQNNGV. CDR3 in DNA: TGTGCCAGCAGCTCCGCTAGCGGGGGGGTCACAGATACGCAGTATTTT. It yields the protein CASSSASGGVTDTQYF.

The gene calls are TRBV18 and TRBJ1-1, with D tentatively TRBD1 (6 bases). Trimming removed 4 bases at V and 7 bases at J, with 10 bases between. CDR1 KGHSH and CDR2 LQKENI come from the germline V gene. The CDR3 extends over 12 amino acids. The CDR3 DNA is TGTGCCAGCTCACAAGAGGGGGTTGAAGCTTTCTTT. It is translated as CASSQEGVEAFF.

This clone was detected only once. V and J are TRBV27 and TRBJ2-7; TRBD1 agrees at 7 bases. The CDR3 is 15 amino acids. In germline, CDR1 is MNHEY, CDR2 SMNVEV (reference sequence). Trimming removed 1 base from V and 3 bases from J; junction bases left unmatched: 6. CDR3 nucleotides: TGTGCCAGCAGTTTATACAGGGGTTTGGGCTACGAGCAGTACTTC. Encoded protein: CASSLYRGLGYEQYF.

This chain links TRBV19 with TRBJ1-5, with 9 bases that match TRBD1. This CDR3 comprises 14 residues. V trimming: 4 bases; J trimming: 3 bases; junction bases outside the gene matches: 1. Germline CDR1 reads LNHDA; CDR2 reads SQIVND (reference sequence). The CDR3 DNA follows: TGTGCCAGTAGTAGGACAGGGGTCAATCAGCCCCAGCATTTT. This encodes CASSRTGVNQPQHF. The variable domain in full, with the rest retrieved from reference TRBV19 and TRBJ1-5, is DGGITQSPKYLFRKEGQNVTLSCEQNLNHDAMYWYRQDPGQGLRLIYYSQIVNDFQKGDIAEGYSVSREKKESFPLTVTSAQKNPTAFYLCASSRTGVNQPQHFGDGTRLSIL.

V and J are TRBV7-2 and TRBJ2-1, with D possibly TRBD1 on 5 matching bases. V was cut by 5 bases and J by 8 bases, with 16 bases left in between. The germline V gene encodes CDR1 SGHTA and CDR2 FQGNSA. This CDR3 is built from 14 residues. Here the CDR3 DNA reads TGTGCCAGCAGCCCCTCAGGGCTAATTTATGAGCAGTTCTTC. This translates into CASSPSGLIYEQFF.

The chain recombines TRBV28 with TRBJ2-1, with unresolved D. CDR1 and CDR2 from the germline V gene are MDHEN and SYDVKM. The length of the CDR3 is 12 residues. Trimming cost V 10 bases and J 4 bases, with 11 bases left between them. For the CDR3, the DNA is TGTGCCACCGCGGAACTTTACAATGAGCAGTTCTTC. Protein sequence: CATAELYNEQFF.

This chain links TRBV27 with TRBJ2-7, with D maybe TRBD2 (6 bases). V was cut by 3 bases and J by 3 bases, with 15 bases left in between. CDR1 is MNHEY and CDR2 is SMNVEV in the germline V gene (reference sequence). The CDR3 consists of 15 residues. Here the CDR3 reads CASSLGGTEYYEQYF. CDR3 coding DNA: TGTGCCAGCAGTTTGGGGGGAACAGAGTACTACGAGCAGTACTTC.

V is TRBV2 and J is TRBJ1-2; tentatively, D is TRBD1 (5 bases). CDR3 length: 14 amino acids. The V end lost 2 bases, the J end lost 9 bases, and 16 bases lay between the germline ends. Germline CDR1 and CDR2: SNHLY and FYNNEI. CDR3 in amino acids: CASSEWSQGPRYTF. The CDR3 DNA reads TGTGCCAGCAGTGAATGGAGTCAGGGCCCTCGCTACACCTTC.

The chain is built from TRBV6-5 and TRBJ1-4, with TRBD1 matching 10 bases. The germline gives CDR1 MNHEY, CDR2 SVGAGI. The V gene end was trimmed by 6 bases and the J gene end by 3 bases; junction bases not matched to a gene: 4. This CDR3 comprises 15 residues. In DNA, the CDR3 is TGTGCCAGCAGGGGGACAGGGGCTGCTAATGAAAAACTGTTTTTT. Protein: CASRGTGAANEKLFF.

The chain recombines TRBV30 with TRBJ1-6, with D unclear. Trimming took 0 bases from V and 5 from J, leaving 5 bases between them. The CDR3 loop spans 13 amino acids. Germline lookup yields CDR1 GTSNPN and CDR2 SVGIG (reference sequence). CDR3 in DNA: TGTGCCTGGAGTGTACAGAATAATTCACCCCTCCACTTT. Translating gives CAWSVQNNSPLHF.

This chain links TRBV28 with TRBJ1-4; the D gene is possibly TRBD1 (6 bases). Per the germline V gene, CDR1 is MDHEN and CDR2 is SYDVKM. Trimming removed 4 bases from V and 7 bases from J, with 13 bases in between. The CDR3 spans 14 residues. CDR3 sequence reads: CASSYGGRVEKLFF. DNA for the CDR3: TGTGCCAGCAGTTACGGGGGGCGGGTTGAAAAACTGTTTTTT. The whole variable domain, filled in from reference TRBV28 and TRBJ1-4, reads DVKVTQSSRYLVKRTGEKVFLECVQDMDHENMFWYRQDPGLGLRLIYFSYDVKMKEKGDIPEGYSVSREKKERFSLILESASTNQTSMYLCASSYGGRVEKLFFGSGTQLSVL.

The genes are TRBV5-1 and TRBJ2-5; perhaps TRBD1 as D (6 bases). Trimming stripped 0 bases from V and 9 bases from J, with 9 bases between. CDR3 length: 12 residues. Germline lookup yields CDR1 SGHRS and CDR2 YFSETQ. CDR3 region: CASSLDYRAQYF. The CDR3 coding sequence is TGCGCCAGCAGCTTGGACTACAGGGCCCAGTACTTC.